The rows below give T cell receptor beta chains drawn from one sample of a study of control samples from healthy donors and cancer patients. Sequencing was performed with immunoSEQ multiplex PCR; in TCRdb, only in-frame clones are kept and a portion is missing. The repertoire holds under 450,000 clones, approximately 90% seen once, with just under 6.5% in the top ten. The material sequenced was PBMCs. Receptors were obtained from a man aged 35 to 55 with head and neck cancer. Both conserved end residues are part of each CDR3. Fields, in order: D gene, V gene, J gene, clone size, CDR3 protein, CDR3 DNA. D genes are given only for firm matches. A clone size is listed for some rows: how often the clone was seen (once, few, many), or a class if it is expanded.

-	TRBV6-1	TRBJ2-2	-	CASSVLRAHSNTGELFF	TGTGCCAGCAGTGTTCTGAGGGCCCACTCGAACACCGGGGAGCTGTTTTTT
TRBD2	TRBV11-1	TRBJ2-5	-	CASRQGTSVQETQYF	TGTGCCAGCAGACAGGGGACTAGCGTCCAAGAGACCCAGTACTTC
-	TRBV28	TRBJ2-7	-	CASRRTASYEQYF	TGTGCCAGCAGGCGGACAGCGTCCTACGAGCAGTACTTC
-	TRBV6-6	TRBJ2-7	few	CASAPPSRPYEQYF	TGTGCCTCAGCACCACCTTCGCGACCCTACGAGCAGTACTTC
-	TRBV11-1	TRBJ1-2	-	CASSIAGVGYGYTF	TGTGCCAGCAGCATCGCAGGGGTCGGCTATGGCTACACCTTC
TRBD2	TRBV7-2	TRBJ2-7	-	CASSPPGLAVGSYEQYF	TGTGCCAGCAGCCCCCCCGGGCTAGCGGTGGGGTCCTACGAGCAGTACTTC
-	TRBV5-6	TRBJ1-2	-	CASSLGQRVAYGYTF	TGTGCCAGCAGCTTGGGACAGCGGGTCGCCTATGGCTACACCTTC
-	TRBV28	TRBJ1-2	-	CASSLTGALLESGYTF	TGTGCCAGCAGCCTGACAGGAGCTTTGCTGGAAAGTGGCTACACCTTC
-	TRBV15	TRBJ2-5	-	CATSRLGGPGPLPQTQYF	TGTGCCACCAGCAGACTAGGGGGACCGGGACCTTTGCCGCAGACCCAGTACTTC
-	TRBV9	TRBJ2-7	-	CASSSGRDGGSYEQYF	TGTGCCAGCAGCTCTGGCAGGGATGGGGGTAGCTACGAGCAGTACTTC
-	TRBV2	TRBJ2-7	-	CASSEALGRGRGYEQYF	TGTGCCAGCAGTGAAGCCTTGGGCCGGGGACGAGGTTACGAGCAGTACTTC
-	TRBV19	TRBJ1-6	-	CASSAGSPLHF	TGTGCCAGTAGCGCTGGGTCACCCCTCCACTTT
TRBD1	TRBV27	TRBJ2-7	-	CASSLSPGQGRSYEQYF	TGTGCCAGCAGTTTATCACCGGGACAGGGGCGTTCCTACGAGCAGTACTTC
TRBD2	TRBV7-9	TRBJ2-5	-	CASSLAGGQETQYF	TGTGCCAGCAGCTTAGCGGGGGGGCAAGAGACCCAGTACTTC
-	TRBV6-5	TRBJ2-3	-	CASSYSRGISTDTQYF	TGTGCCAGCAGTTACTCAAGGGGAATAAGCACAGATACGCAGTATTTT
TRBD1	TRBV29-1	TRBJ2-5	-	CSVIRDRLSETQYF	TGCAGCGTCATACGGGACAGGTTGTCCGAGACCCAGTACTTC
-	TRBV6-5	TRBJ1-1	-	CASSYSLENTEAFF	TGTGCCAGCAGTTACTCCCTGGAGAACACTGAAGCTTTCTTT
TRBD1	TRBV10-3	TRBJ1-5	-	CAIPGQGDSNQPQHF	TGTGCCATCCCGGGACAGGGGGACTCGAATCAGCCCCAGCATTTT
-	TRBV3-1/TRBV3-2	TRBJ2-7	few	CASSPATSYEQYF	TGTGCCAGCAGCCCAGCAACTTCCTACGAGCAGTACTTC
-	TRBV2	TRBJ1-1	-	CASNFDSRTEAFF	TGTGCCAGCAATTTCGACAGCAGGACTGAAGCTTTCTTT
-	TRBV7-3	TRBJ2-7	-	CASSLTGTSSEQYF	TGTGCCAGCAGCTTAACGGGGACCAGTTCCGAGCAGTACTTC
TRBD1	TRBV5-1	TRBJ1-2	-	CASSKTGGGGYTF	TGCGCCAGCAGCAAGACAGGGGGCGGTGGCTACACCTTC
-	TRBV19	TRBJ1-6	-	CASSIGGIDNSPLHF	TGTGCCAGTAGTATAGGCGGCATCGATAATTCACCCCTCCACTTT
TRBD1	TRBV3-1/TRBV3-2	TRBJ1-3	-	CASSQGAGNTIYF	TGTGCCAGCTCCCAGGGGGCCGGAAACACCATATATTTT
TRBD2	TRBV19	TRBJ2-3	-	CASSRGLAGADTQYF	TGTGCCAGTAGTAGAGGGCTGGCGGGAGCAGATACGCAGTATTTT
TRBD1	TRBV6-5	TRBJ1-6	-	CASSYGGTDSPLHF	TGTGCCAGCAGCTACGGTGGGACAGATTCACCCCTCCACTTT
-	TRBV9	TRBJ1-5	-	CASSVGWVGQPQHF	TGTGCCAGCAGCGTAGGTTGGGTGGGTCAGCCCCAGCATTTT
-	TRBV15	TRBJ1-1	-	CATSRGGGGVLIMNTEAFF	TGTGCCACCAGCAGAGGAGGAGGGGGTGTCTTAATCATGAACACTGAAGCTTTCTTT
TRBD1	TRBV19	TRBJ2-1	once	CASSSPRTGGKDEQFF	TGTGCCAGTAGTTCCCCCCGGACAGGGGGTAAGGATGAGCAGTTCTTC
TRBD1	TRBV28	TRBJ1-4	-	CASTLPGQGATNEKLFF	TGTGCCAGCACCCTTCCGGGACAGGGTGCAACTAATGAAAAACTGTTTTTT
TRBD2	TRBV3-1/TRBV3-2	TRBJ2-1	-	CASSQGRAGAGNEQFF	TGTGCCAGCAGCCAAGGTAGGGCGGGAGCTGGGAATGAGCAGTTCTTC
-	TRBV27	TRBJ2-1	-	CASSLRTVLLNEQFF	TGTGCCAGCAGTTTAAGGACAGTTCTCCTCAATGAGCAGTTCTTC
-	TRBV5-1	TRBJ2-5	-	CASSLVLGQETQYF	TGCGCCAGCAGCTTGGTGTTAGGACAGGAGACCCAGTACTTC
-	TRBV7-2	TRBJ2-3	-	CASSPRWRANKDTQYF	TGTGCCAGCAGTCCCCGGTGGCGGGCGAACAAAGATACGCAGTATTTT
TRBD1	TRBV27	TRBJ2-6	-	CASRNLTGGRPGANVLTF	TGTGCCAGCAGAAACCTGACAGGGGGACGTCCTGGGGCCAACGTCCTGACTTTC